One sample yielded the 22 T cell receptor beta chains listed below, sequenced in a study of T cells in localized non-small cell lung cancer. Data came from immunoSEQ multiplex PCR; TCRdb stores just in-frame clones and leaves some out. The sample has roughly 2,000 clones, about 25% seen once. The material sequenced was lung tumor tissue, taken before any cancer treatment. The origin of the receptors is a female donor over 55 with stage I lung adenocarcinoma.

Within the sample, this clone is large (0.1 to 1%). V usage is TRBV28 and J usage is TRBJ2-7; either TRBD1 or TRBD2 may fit D (5 bases each). CDR1 and CDR2 from the germline V gene are MDHEN and SYDVKM. CDR3 length: 15 amino acids. V was pared by 2 bases and J by 5 bases, with 16 bases between. CDR3 coding DNA: TGTGCCAGCAGTTTACTGGCAGGGAGTAGGCACGAGCAGTACTTC. It translates to CASSLLAGSRHEQYF.

In this sample, this clone turned up a few times. The V and J genes are TRBV11-3 and TRBJ2-1; D is unclear. CDR1 and CDR2 (germline): SGHNT, YENEEA. Trimming stripped 5 bases from V and 0 bases from J, with 8 bases between. The CDR3 runs to 14 residues. This CDR3 is CASSPSSSYNEQFF. For the CDR3, the DNA is TGTGCCAGCAGCCCATCGAGCTCCTACAATGAGCAGTTCTTC.

In this sample, this clone turned up a few times. The chain combines TRBV10-3 with TRBJ2-7, with 11 nucleotides matching TRBD2. This CDR3 has 23 residues. Trimming took 2 bases from V and 2 from J; bases not matched to a gene: 26. CDR1 is ENHRY, CDR2 SYGVKD, per germline. CDR3 sequence: CAISEGRRVPGLAAAEGTYEQYF. CDR3 nucleotide sequence: TGTGCCATCAGTGAGGGTAGAAGAGTTCCGGGACTAGCGGCCGCGGAGGGGACCTACGAGCAGTACTTC.

The chain joins TRBV5-1 to TRBJ2-3, with 10 positions matching TRBD2. Unmatched junction bases numbered 16, after V lost 3 bases and J lost 0 bases. Germline values: CDR1 SGHRS, CDR2 YFSETQ. There are 20 residues in the CDR3. CDR3 in DNA: TGCGCCAGCAGCTCCCCCCCGGGTAGCGGGAGGATCGGGAGCACAGATACGCAGTATTTT. It codes for CASSSPPGSGRIGSTDTQYF.

Written as DNA, the CDR3 is TGTGCCAGCAGTGAAGAGCGGCTACCACCCTACAATGAGCAGTTCTTC. As protein: CASSEERLPPYNEQFF. The V gene is TRBV9, the J gene TRBJ2-1; weak D call: TRBD2 (5 bases). V lost 5 bases to trimming and J lost 2 bases, with 17 bases between them. The CDR3 loop spans 16 amino acids. Germline CDR1 is SGDLS and CDR2 is YYNGEE.

This clone is categorized as medium-sized. The rearrangement links TRBV7-2 to TRBJ2-1; D remains unclear. This CDR3 is built from 13 residues. The V gene lost 5 bases and the J gene lost 8 bases, with 13 bases spanning the gap. Germline lookup yields CDR1 SGHTA and CDR2 FQGNSA. CDR3 region: CASSPLNLDEQFF. CDR3 DNA: TGTGCCAGCAGCCCGCTCAATCTCGATGAGCAGTTCTTC.

The chain carries TRBV29-1 and TRBJ2-4; D is possibly TRBD1 or TRBD2 (6 bases each). Between the trimmed V and J ends, which lost 0 bases and 9 bases, there was a span of 15 bases. CDR3 length: 14 amino acids. Germline values: CDR1 SQVTM, CDR2 ANQGSEA. The CDR3 region is CSVEDRGGQGIQYF. CDR3 DNA: TGCAGCGTTGAAGACCGTGGGGGGCAAGGCATTCAGTACTTC.

The chain couples TRBV6-8 to TRBJ1-2, with 7 nucleotides matching TRBD1. The V gene's germline CDR1 is MNHGY and CDR2 SAAAGT. The J segment lost 2 bases and the V segment lost 6 bases, leaving 6 bases of the junction unmatched. This CDR3 has 14 amino acids. The CDR3 sequence: CASSALQGNYGYTF. The CDR3 DNA reads as TGTGCCAGCAGCGCATTACAGGGGAACTATGGCTACACCTTC.

The rearrangement links TRBV28 to TRBJ1-4; D uncertain. Trimming pared 5 bases from V and 4 bases from J, leaving 11 bases between. This CDR3 region has 14 residues. Germline V lookup: CDR1 MDHEN, CDR2 SYDVKM. The CDR3 coding sequence is TGTGCCAGCAGTAAACAGTATTTTAATGAAAAACTGTTTTTT. As protein: CASSKQYFNEKLFF.

The rearrangement joins TRBV18 to TRBJ1-2; TRBD1 is a possible D gene (5 bases). Looked up from germline, CDR1 is KGHSH and CDR2 is LQKENI. The CDR3 has 16 residues. Between the trimmed V and J ends, which lost 2 bases and 7 bases, there was a span of 20 bases. The CDR3 here is CASSPTGTASASGYTF. The CDR3 nucleotides read TGTGCCAGCTCACCAACCGGGACGGCTTCGGCCAGTGGCTACACCTTC.

The chain couples TRBV12-5 to TRBJ2-1; 11 bases align to TRBD1. In germline, CDR1 is LGHNT, CDR2 FRNRAP. The junction had 4 bases not matched to a gene; V was cut back by 5 bases and J by 7 bases. The CDR3 is 14 residues long. CDR3 in DNA: TGTGCTAGTGGTCAAGGGGACAGGGGGAATGAGCAGTTCTTC. Amino acid sequence: CASGQGDRGNEQFF.

This rearrangement joins TRBV11-3 to TRBJ2-1; 7 bases agree with TRBD2. With 5 bases clipped from V and 0 bases from J, the junction kept 7 bases outside the gene matches. Germline CDR1 reads SGHNT; CDR2 reads YENEEA. There are 16 residues in the CDR3. In DNA form, the CDR3 reads TGTGCCAGCAGCCCCCCCCGCGGGAGCTCCTACAATGAGCAGTTCTTC. This translates into CASSPPRGSSYNEQFF.

The chain employs TRBV6-8 and TRBJ2-7; 10 bases fit TRBD2. Per the germline V gene, CDR1 is MNHGY and CDR2 is SAAAGT. After removal of 6 bases from V and 7 bases from J, the junction contained 15 bases not matched to a gene. The CDR3 is made up of 16 amino acids. The chain's CDR3 is CASSRERGSGRQEQYF. The CDR3 region has the DNA TGTGCCAGCAGCCGGGAGCGTGGTAGCGGGAGGCAGGAGCAGTACTTC.

In its sample, this clone was seen a few times. The chain joins TRBV6-8 to TRBJ2-1; TRBD1 aligns across 10 bases. From germline, CDR1 is MNHGY and CDR2 SAAAGT. V dropped 6 bases and J dropped 9; count of bases not matched to a gene: 11. The CDR3 is made up of 15 amino acids. CDR3 sequence (DNA): TGTGCCAGCAGCTCCTTGACAGGGGGCGGAGGTGAGCAGTTCTTC. This encodes CASSSLTGGGGEQFF.

In this sample, this clone is medium-sized (0.01 to 0.1%). V is TRBV11-3 and J is TRBJ2-1; TRBD2 matches at 12 bases. The CDR3 runs 15 residues. CDR1 and CDR2 (germline): SGHNT, YENEEA. J was trimmed by 7 bases and V by 2 bases; bases with no gene match: 3. As DNA, the CDR3 is TGTGCCAGCAGCTTAACTAGCGGGAGGCTGAATGAGCAGTTCTTC. Its protein product is CASSLTSGRLNEQFF.

This clone was seen a few times. The chain recombines TRBV23-1 with TRBJ1-1; D might be TRBD1 (6 bases). TRBV23-1 is flagged as an ORF with uncertain function. Trimming shortened V by 6 bases and J by 8 bases, and 28 bases separated the two germline ends. The CDR3 totals 17 residues. The CDR3, as DNA: TGCGCCAGCAGCCGGGAGACACAGGGAAGGTACGGAAGGGAAGCTTTCTTT. Its protein is CASSRETQGRYGREAFF.

This clone has only a few counts. The chain employs TRBV11-3 and TRBJ2-3; D unclear. Trimming left V 0 bases short and J 2 bases short, with 9 bases between. This CDR3 is 15 amino acids long. CDR1 and CDR2 from the germline V gene are SGHNT and YENEEA. The CDR3 nucleotides are TGTGCCAGCAGCTTAGAAGGGTATGACACAGATACGCAGTATTTT. Translation gives CASSLEGYDTDTQYF.

A few counts support this clone. The chain links TRBV6-1 to TRBJ2-7, with 9 bases lining up with TRBD1. Germline CDR1 reads MNHNS; CDR2 reads SASEGT. There are 17 residues in the CDR3. J gave up 4 bases and V 1 base, and 11 bases lay outside the gene matches. CDR3 residues: CASSEEPWTGAGYEQYF. The CDR3 DNA reads TGTGCCAGCAGTGAAGAACCTTGGACAGGGGCGGGATACGAGCAGTACTTC.

The chain recombines TRBV19 with TRBJ1-2, with D possibly matching TRBD1 (5 bases). V dropped 1 base and J dropped 7 bases, with 25 bases sitting between them. The CDR3 runs 18 residues. Looked up from germline, CDR1 is LNHDA and CDR2 is SQIVND (reference sequence). CDR3 sequence (DNA): TGTGCCAGTAGTATAGGAGGGCCAGGGACGGCGGCCTCGGGTGGCTACACCTTC. Its protein is CASSIGGPGTAASGGYTF.

This clone was seen a few times. This rearrangement joins TRBV6-8 to TRBJ2-2; 8 bases match TRBD1. Germline trimming cut 6 bases from V and 1 base from J; bases unmatched to any gene: 7. The CDR3 contains 16 residues. The V gene's germline CDR1 is MNHGY and CDR2 SAAAGT. The CDR3 nucleotides read TGTGCCAGCAGCCCCCCCGGGACAGGGAACACCGGGGAGCTGTTTTTT. Residues: CASSPPGTGNTGELFF.

The chain recombines TRBV18 with TRBJ2-1; the match to TRBD2 covers 9 bases. The CDR3 has 16 residues. V shed 1 base and J 9 bases; nucleotides not matched to a gene: 10. The V gene's germline CDR1 is KGHSH and CDR2 LQKENI. The CDR3, as DNA: TGTGCCAGCTCACCACTCAATCCTGCGGGAGGGAGTGAGCAGTTCTTC. Translating gives CASSPLNPAGGSEQFF.

This clone has a handful of counts. The V call is TRBV11-3, the J call TRBJ1-3; no reliable D call. The CDR3 contains 14 residues. Germline CDR1 reads SGHNT; CDR2 reads YENEEA. The V gene lost 4 bases and the J gene lost 4 bases, with 11 bases spanning the gap. The CDR3 is CASSWWPAGNTIYF. CDR3 sequence (DNA): TGTGCCAGCAGCTGGTGGCCGGCCGGAAACACCATATATTTT.